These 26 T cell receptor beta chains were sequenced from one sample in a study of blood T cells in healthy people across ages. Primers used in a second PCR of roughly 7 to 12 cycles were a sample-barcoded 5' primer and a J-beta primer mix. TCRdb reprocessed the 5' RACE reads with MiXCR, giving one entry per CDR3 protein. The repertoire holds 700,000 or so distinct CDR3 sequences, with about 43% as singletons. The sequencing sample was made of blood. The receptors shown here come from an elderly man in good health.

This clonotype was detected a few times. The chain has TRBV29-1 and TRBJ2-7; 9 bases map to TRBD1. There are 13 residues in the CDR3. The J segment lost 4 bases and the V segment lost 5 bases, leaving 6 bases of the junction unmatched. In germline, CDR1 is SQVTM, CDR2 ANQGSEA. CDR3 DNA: TGCAGCGTTCCGACAGGGGGTGGTTACGAGCAGTACTTC. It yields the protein CSVPTGGGYEQYF.

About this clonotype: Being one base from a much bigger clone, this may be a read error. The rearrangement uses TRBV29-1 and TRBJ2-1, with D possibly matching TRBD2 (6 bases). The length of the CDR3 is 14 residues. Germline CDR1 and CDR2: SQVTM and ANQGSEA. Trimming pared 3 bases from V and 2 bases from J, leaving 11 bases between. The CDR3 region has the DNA TGCAGCGTTGATCGATCGGGAGCCTACAATGAGCAGTTCTTC. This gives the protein CSVDRSGAYNEQFF.

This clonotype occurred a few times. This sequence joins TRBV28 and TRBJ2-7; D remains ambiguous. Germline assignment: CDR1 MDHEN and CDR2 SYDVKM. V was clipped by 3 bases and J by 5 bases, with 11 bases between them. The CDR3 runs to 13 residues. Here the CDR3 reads CASSFPPLNEQYF. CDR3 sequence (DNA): TGTGCCAGCAGTTTCCCCCCTCTAAACGAGCAGTACTTC.

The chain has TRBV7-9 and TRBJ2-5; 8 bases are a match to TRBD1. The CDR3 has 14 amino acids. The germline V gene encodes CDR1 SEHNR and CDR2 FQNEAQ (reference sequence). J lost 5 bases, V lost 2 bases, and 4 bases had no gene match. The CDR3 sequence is CASSLRYRGETQYF. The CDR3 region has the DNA TGTGCCAGCAGCTTAAGATACAGGGGGGAGACCCAGTACTTC.

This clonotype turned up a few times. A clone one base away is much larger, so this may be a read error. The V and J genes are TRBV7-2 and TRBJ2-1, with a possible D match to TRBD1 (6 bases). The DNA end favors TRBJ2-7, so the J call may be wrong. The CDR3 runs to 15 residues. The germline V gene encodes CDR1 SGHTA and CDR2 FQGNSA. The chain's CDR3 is CASSPTGPSYNEQYF. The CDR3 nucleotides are TGTGCCAGCAGCCCGACAGGACCCTCCTACAATGAGCAGTACTTC.

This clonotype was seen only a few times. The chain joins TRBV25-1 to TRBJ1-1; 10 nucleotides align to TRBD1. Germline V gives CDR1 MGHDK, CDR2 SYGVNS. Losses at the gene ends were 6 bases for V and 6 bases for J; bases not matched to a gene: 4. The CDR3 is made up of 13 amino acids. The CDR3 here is CASRTGGYAEAFF. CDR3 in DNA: TGTGCCAGCAGGACAGGGGGCTATGCTGAAGCTTTCTTT.

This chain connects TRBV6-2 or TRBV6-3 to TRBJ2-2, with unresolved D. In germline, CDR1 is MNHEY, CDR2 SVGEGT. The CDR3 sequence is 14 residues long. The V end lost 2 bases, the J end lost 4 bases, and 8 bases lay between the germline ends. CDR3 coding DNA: TGTGCCAGCAGTTACCTAGTACCCACCGGGGAGCTGTTTTTT. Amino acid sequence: CASSYLVPTGELFF.

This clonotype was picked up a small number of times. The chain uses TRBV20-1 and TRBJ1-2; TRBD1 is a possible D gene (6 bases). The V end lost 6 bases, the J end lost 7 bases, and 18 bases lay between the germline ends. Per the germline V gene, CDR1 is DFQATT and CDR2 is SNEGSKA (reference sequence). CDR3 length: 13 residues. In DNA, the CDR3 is TGCAGTGCAGAGGGGGGGGCAGGGTTTGGCTACACCTTC. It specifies CSAEGGAGFGYTF.

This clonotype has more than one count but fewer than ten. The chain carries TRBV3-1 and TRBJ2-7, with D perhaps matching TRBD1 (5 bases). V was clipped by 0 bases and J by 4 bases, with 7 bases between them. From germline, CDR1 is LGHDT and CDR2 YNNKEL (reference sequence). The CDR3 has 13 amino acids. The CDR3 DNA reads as TGTGCCAGCAGCCAAGACCCAGGGTACGAGCAGTACTTC. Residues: CASSQDPGYEQYF.

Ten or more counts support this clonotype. The CDR3 coding sequence is TGTGCCAGCAGCTTAGCAGGGACTATCCAAGAGACCCAGTACTTC. This sequence encodes CASSLAGTIQETQYF. This chain uses TRBV7-2 with TRBJ2-5, with TRBD2 matching over 7 bases. CDR1 and CDR2 from the germline V gene are SGHTA and FQGNSA. CDR3 length: 15 residues. The V and J ends lost 0 bases and 1 base, in that order; junction bases with no gene match: 2.

CDR3 coding DNA: TGCGCCAGCAGGGGACAGGGGGGCACAGATACGCAGTATTTT. Its protein is CASRGQGGTDTQYF. The rearrangement uses TRBV4-3 and TRBJ2-3, with 11 bases matching TRBD1. The V and J ends lost 6 bases and 1 base, in that order; junction bases with no gene match: 0. Germline V gives CDR1 LGHNA, CDR2 YSLEER. The CDR3 length is 14 residues.

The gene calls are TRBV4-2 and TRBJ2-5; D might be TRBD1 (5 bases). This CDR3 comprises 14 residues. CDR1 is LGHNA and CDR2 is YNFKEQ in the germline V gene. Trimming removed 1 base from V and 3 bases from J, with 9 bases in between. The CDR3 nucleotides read TGTGCCAGCAGCCAAGGAAAAGGGGAAGAGACCCAGTACTTC. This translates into CASSQGKGEETQYF.

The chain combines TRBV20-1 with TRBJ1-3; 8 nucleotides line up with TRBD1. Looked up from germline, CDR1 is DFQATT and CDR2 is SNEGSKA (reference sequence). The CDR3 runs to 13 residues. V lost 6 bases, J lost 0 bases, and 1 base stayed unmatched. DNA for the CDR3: TGCAGTGCAGACAGGGGCTCTGGAAACACCATATATTTT. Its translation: CSADRGSGNTIYF.

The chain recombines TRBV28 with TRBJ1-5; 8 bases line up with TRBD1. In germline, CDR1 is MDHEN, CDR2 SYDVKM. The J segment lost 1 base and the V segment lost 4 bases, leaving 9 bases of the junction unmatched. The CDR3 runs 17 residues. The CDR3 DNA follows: TGTGCCAGCAGTTCGCAAACAGGGGGTTACAGCAATCAGCCCCAGCATTTT. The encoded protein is CASSSQTGGYSNQPQHF.

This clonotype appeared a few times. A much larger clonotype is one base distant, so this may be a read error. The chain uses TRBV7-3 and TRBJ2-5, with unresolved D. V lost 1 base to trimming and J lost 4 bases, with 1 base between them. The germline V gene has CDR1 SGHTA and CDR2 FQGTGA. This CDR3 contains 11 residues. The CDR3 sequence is CASSLIETQYF. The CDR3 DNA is TGTGCCAGCAGCTTAATAGAGACCCAGTACTTC.

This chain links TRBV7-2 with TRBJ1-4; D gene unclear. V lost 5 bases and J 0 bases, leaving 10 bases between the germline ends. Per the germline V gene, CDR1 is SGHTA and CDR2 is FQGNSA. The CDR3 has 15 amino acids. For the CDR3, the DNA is TGTGCCAGCAGCGCCCAGTTGTCAACTAATGAAAAACTGTTTTTT. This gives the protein CASSAQLSTNEKLFF.

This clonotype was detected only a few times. The CDR3 sequence is CASSPRPLAGRPNEQFF. CDR3 DNA sequence: TGTGCCAGCAGCCCCCGGCCACTAGCGGGTAGACCGAATGAGCAGTTCTTC. The chain uses TRBV9 and TRBJ2-1; TRBD2 agrees at 9 bases. This CDR3 contains 17 residues. Unmatched junction bases numbered 15, after V lost 4 bases and J lost 7 bases. Germline CDR1 reads SGDLS; CDR2 reads YYNGEE.

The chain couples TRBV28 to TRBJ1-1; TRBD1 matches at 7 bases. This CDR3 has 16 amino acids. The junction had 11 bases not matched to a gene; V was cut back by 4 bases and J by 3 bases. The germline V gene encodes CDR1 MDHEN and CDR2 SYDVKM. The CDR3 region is CASSSRPPRGHTEAFF. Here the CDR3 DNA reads TGTGCCAGCAGTTCGCGACCGCCGAGGGGGCACACTGAAGCTTTCTTT.

The DNA of the CDR3 is TGTGCCAGCAGCGTAGACCCTAGCGGGGGGGGAAGCACAGATACGCAGTATTTT. This codes for CASSVDPSGGGSTDTQYF. V gene TRBV9 combines with J gene TRBJ2-3, with 12 bases aligning to TRBD2. The CDR3 is 18 amino acids. V shed 0 bases and J 0 bases; nucleotides not matched to a gene: 5. The germline gives CDR1 SGDLS, CDR2 YYNGEE. The variable domain in full, completed from reference TRBV9 and TRBJ2-3, reads DSGVTQTPKHLITATGQRVTLRCSPRSGDLSVYWYQQSLDQGLQFLIQYYNGEERAKGNILERFSAQQFPDLHSELNLSSLELGDSALYFCASSVDPSGGGSTDTQYFGPGTRLTVL.

The CDR3 is CATIQLEESLDEKLFF. CDR3 nucleotide sequence: TGTGCCACCATACAGTTGGAAGAGTCGTTAGATGAAAAACTGTTTTTT. This chain uses TRBV6-8 with TRBJ1-4, with D unresolved. V lost 10 bases to trimming and J lost 6 bases, with 24 bases between them. The germline CDR1 and CDR2 sequences are MNHGY and SAAAGT. The CDR3 spans 16 residues.

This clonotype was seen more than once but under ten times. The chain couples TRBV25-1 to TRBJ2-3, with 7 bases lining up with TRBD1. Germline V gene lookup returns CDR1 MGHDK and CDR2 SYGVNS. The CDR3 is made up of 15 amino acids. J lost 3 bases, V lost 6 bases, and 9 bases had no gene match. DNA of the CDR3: TGTGCCAGCAGGCAGACAGGGTGGATGACAGATACGCAGTATTTT. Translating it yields CASRQTGWMTDTQYF.

The CDR3 DNA sequence: TGTGCCAGCACCTCCGGGACTAGAGGAATGGGTGAGCAGTTCTTC. It codes for CASTSGTRGMGEQFF. The chain has TRBV28 and TRBJ2-1; 8 positions match TRBD2. V was clipped by 7 bases and J by 9 bases; unmatched bases: 14. The germline CDR1 and CDR2 sequences are MDHEN and SYDVKM. The CDR3 runs 15 residues.

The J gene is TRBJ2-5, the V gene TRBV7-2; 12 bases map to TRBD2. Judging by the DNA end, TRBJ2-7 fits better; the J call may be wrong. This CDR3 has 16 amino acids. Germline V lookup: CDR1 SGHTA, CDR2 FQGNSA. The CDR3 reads CASSYGLAGQAYEQYF. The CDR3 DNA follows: TGTGCCAGCAGCTATGGACTAGCGGGGCAGGCCTACGAGCAGTACTTC.

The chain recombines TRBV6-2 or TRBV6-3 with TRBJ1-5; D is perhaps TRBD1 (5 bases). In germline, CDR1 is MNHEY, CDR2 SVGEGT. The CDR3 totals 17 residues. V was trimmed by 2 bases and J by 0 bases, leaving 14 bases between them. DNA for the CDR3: TGTGCCAGCAGTTACAGTAGGGGAACTTCTAGCAATCAGCCCCAGCATTTT. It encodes CASSYSRGTSSNQPQHF.

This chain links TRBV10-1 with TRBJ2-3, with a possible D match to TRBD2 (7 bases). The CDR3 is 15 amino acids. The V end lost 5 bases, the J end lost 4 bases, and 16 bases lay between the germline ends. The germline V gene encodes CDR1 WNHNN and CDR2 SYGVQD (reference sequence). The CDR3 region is CASSNTGGQADTQYF. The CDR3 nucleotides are TGCGCCAGCAGTAATACGGGGGGCCAGGCAGATACGCAGTATTTT.

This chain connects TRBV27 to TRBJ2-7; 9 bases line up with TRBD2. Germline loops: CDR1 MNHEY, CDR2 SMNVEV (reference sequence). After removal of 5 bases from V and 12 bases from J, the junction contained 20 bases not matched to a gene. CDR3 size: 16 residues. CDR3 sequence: CASSPQGGTSSKTRYF. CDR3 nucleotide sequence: TGTGCCAGCAGTCCCCAAGGTGGGACTAGCAGTAAGACCCGGTACTTC.